The source of this TCR beta chain is a study of a mutant IDH1 vaccine in newly diagnosed glioma. Study details: Commencement of vaccination occurred 4-6 weeks following radiotherapy alone, or concurrently with temozolomide cycles.

TCRdb keeps only in-frame clones here, not all; method: immunoSEQ multiplex PCR. The sample includes fewer than 45,000 clones, 84% of them seen just once. In its sample, this clone was seen a few times. Its antigen is not identified. The time point: week 11, during vaccination. Every vaccine dose comprised 300 ug of mutant IDH1 20-mer peptide plus topical imiquimod. This CDR3 has 15 residues. Germline CDR1 MGHRA, CDR2 YSYEKL. V dropped 0 bases and J dropped 8 bases, with 13 bases sitting between them. The receptor's source is a man aged 40-49 years with glioma. J is TRBJ1-4 and V is TRBV4-1; possible D gene TRBD1, 6 bases. The source was PBMCs, collected from a glioma patient whose treatment included an IDH1 peptide vaccine. In DNA, the CDR3 is TGCGCCAGCAGCCAAGATCGGGGGCTGGGGGAAAAACTGTTTTTT. The encoded protein is CASSQDRGLGEKLFF.